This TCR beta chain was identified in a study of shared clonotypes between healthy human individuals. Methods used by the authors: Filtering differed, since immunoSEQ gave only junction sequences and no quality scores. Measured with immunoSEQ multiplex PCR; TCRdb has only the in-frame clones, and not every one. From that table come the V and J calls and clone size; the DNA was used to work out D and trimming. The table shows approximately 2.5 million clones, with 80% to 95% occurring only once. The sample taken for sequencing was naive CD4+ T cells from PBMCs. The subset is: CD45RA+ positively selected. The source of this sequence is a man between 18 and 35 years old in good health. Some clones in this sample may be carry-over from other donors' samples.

CDR3 in DNA: TGTGCCACCAGCAGAGCGGGAGGGGGAGGCTATGGCTACACCTTC. It translates to CATSRAGGGGYGYTF. The J gene is TRBJ1-2, the V gene TRBV15, with D tentatively TRBD1 (6 bases). V was clipped by 1 base and J by 4 bases, with 13 bases between them. Germline-derived CDR1 and CDR2 are LNHNV and YYDKDF (reference sequence). This CDR3 is 15 amino acids long.